This T cell receptor beta chain was identified in a study of T cells after yellow fever vaccination. TCRdb re-derived calls from the 5' RACE reads in MiXCR, one entry per CDR3 protein. The table has around 320,000 distinct CDR3 sequences, approximately 8% seen once; the top ten hold over 3%. The TCR was taken from a young man who received the YFV17D yellow fever vaccine. This material consisted of CD4+ T cells sorted from PBMCs, taken 5 days after the yellow fever booster vaccination.

The CDR3 reads CASSLPGQRNSPLHF. The CDR3, as DNA: TGTGCCAGCAGCTTGCCGGGACAGCGTAATTCACCCCTCCACTTT. V usage is TRBV7-2 and J usage is TRBJ1-6; 7 nucleotides align to TRBD1. The germline gives CDR1 SGHTA, CDR2 FQGNSA. V was pared by 3 bases and J by 6 bases, with 5 bases of the junction left unmatched. The CDR3 consists of 15 residues.